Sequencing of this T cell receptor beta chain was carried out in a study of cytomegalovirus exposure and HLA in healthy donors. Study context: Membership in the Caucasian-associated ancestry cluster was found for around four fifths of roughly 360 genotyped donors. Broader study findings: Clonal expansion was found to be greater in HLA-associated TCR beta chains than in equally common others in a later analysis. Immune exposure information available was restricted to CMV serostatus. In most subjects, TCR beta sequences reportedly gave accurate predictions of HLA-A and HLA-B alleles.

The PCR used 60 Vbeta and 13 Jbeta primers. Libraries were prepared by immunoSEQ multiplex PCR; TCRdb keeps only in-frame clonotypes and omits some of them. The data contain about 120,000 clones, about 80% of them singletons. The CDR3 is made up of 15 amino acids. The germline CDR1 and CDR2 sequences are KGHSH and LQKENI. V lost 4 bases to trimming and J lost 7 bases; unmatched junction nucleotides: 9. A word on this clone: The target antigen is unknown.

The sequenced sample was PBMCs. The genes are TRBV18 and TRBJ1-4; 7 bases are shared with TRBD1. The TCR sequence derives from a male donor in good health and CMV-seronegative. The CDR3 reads CASSLTQGVIEKLFF. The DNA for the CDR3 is TGTGCCAGCTCACTTACCCAGGGGGTGATTGAAAAACTGTTTTTT.